Below are 26 T cell receptor beta chains sequenced from a single sample in a study of blood T cell repertoires in COVID-19 (dated by TCRdb to the early 2020s). The method behind the library was the immunoSEQ multiplex PCR assay. TCRdb took over this immuneACCESS table, retaining in-frame rearrangements with V and J assigned. Such tables are incomplete; in checked studies, under half of the missing clones stem from an unresolved V gene, and the remainder is unexplained. For this sample the table gives 100,000 to 150,000 clones, of which about 91% were detected only once. The top ten clones comprise approximately 10% of the sample. Sequencing was carried out using peripheral blood. The receptors come from a man between 45 and 60 years old with acute or convalescent COVID-19.

V and J are TRBV5-1 and TRBJ2-4; D not resolved. From germline, CDR1 is SGHRS and CDR2 YFSETQ. This CDR3 comprises 13 residues. Trimming removed 0 bases from V and 8 bases from J, with 9 bases in between. In DNA form, the CDR3 reads TGCGCCAGCAGCTTGGCCGCTAGAGACATTCAGTACTTC. Its protein product is CASSLAARDIQYF. Combining the CDR3 with reference TRBV5-1 and TRBJ2-4 gives the whole variable domain KAGVTQTPRYLIKTRGQQVTLSCSPISGHRSVSWYQQTPGQGLQFLFEYFSETQRNKGNFPGRFSGRQFSNSRSEMNVSTLELGDSALYLCASSLAARDIQYFGAGTRLSVL.

The chain employs TRBV19 and TRBJ2-2; maybe TRBD1 (6 bases). The CDR3 length is 17 residues. Germline CDR1 reads LNHDA; CDR2 reads SQIVND (reference sequence). Trimming stripped 5 bases from V and 3 bases from J, with 19 bases between. The CDR3 bases are TGTGCCAGTAGTCTCGGCACAGGGAATTATGACACCGGGGAGCTGTTTTTT. It specifies CASSLGTGNYDTGELFF.

This clone showed up just once. This rearrangement joins TRBV1 to TRBJ1-3; the table names TRBD1, a call not compared with the DNA. TRBV1 constitutes a pseudogene. The CDR3 is 18 amino acids. The CDR3 spells CTSSLRTGPVLSGNTIYF. In DNA form, the CDR3 reads TGCACCAGCAGCCTTCGGACAGGTCCTGTCCTCTCTGGAAACACCATATATTTT.

The rearrangement uses TRBV27 and TRBJ1-6; D is possibly TRBD1 (6 bases). The CDR3 loop spans 14 amino acids. Germline CDR1 and CDR2: MNHEY and SMNVEV (reference sequence). Trimming took 4 bases from V and 7 from J, leaving 11 bases between them. The CDR3 nucleotides are TGTGCCAGCAGTTCGACAGGAATCAATTCACCCCTCCACTTT. Amino acids: CASSSTGINSPLHF.

The chain recombines TRBV7-6 with TRBJ1-6; TRBD1 matches 8 bases. This CDR3 contains 15 residues. Germline CDR1 SGHVS, CDR2 FNYEAQ. Trimming took 4 bases from V and 7 from J; bases not matched to a gene: 6. The CDR3 is CASSSLTGDNSPLHF. CDR3 sequence (DNA): TGTGCCAGCAGCTCACTGACAGGGGACAATTCACCCCTCCACTTT.

The chain has TRBV5-1 and TRBJ1-6; TRBD1 might be the D (5 bases). From germline, CDR1 is SGHRS and CDR2 YFSETQ. The CDR3 contains 12 residues. V was shortened by 4 bases and J by 6 bases, with 5 bases between the two germline ends. The CDR3: CASSDSNSPLHF. As DNA, the CDR3 is TGCGCCAGCAGCGACAGTAATTCACCCCTCCACTTT.

This clone was seen once. The CDR3 region has the DNA TGTGCCATCAGTCTACAGTCTGTCTATGGCTACACCTTC. Translation gives CAISLQSVYGYTF. The rearrangement uses TRBV10-3 and TRBJ1-2, with unresolved D. The V end was cut by 5 bases, the J end by 4 bases, with 11 bases between. The CDR3 loop spans 13 amino acids. Germline CDR1 reads ENHRY; CDR2 reads SYGVKD.

This clone showed up just a few times. The CDR3 is CASSFSREDSPLHF. The CDR3 DNA reads as TGCGCCAGCAGCTTTTCAAGGGAGGATTCACCCCTCCACTTT. This chain connects TRBV5-1 to TRBJ1-6; D gene uncertain. CDR3 length equals 14 residues. The V and J ends lost 2 bases and 8 bases respectively, with 11 bases between them. The germline CDR1 and CDR2 sequences are SGHRS and YFSETQ.

The chain combines TRBV11-2 with TRBJ1-2; D gene ambiguous. The CDR3 runs to 12 residues. Germline assignment: CDR1 SGHAT and CDR2 FQNNGV. V was trimmed by 4 bases and J by 3 bases, leaving 6 bases between them. CDR3 coding DNA: TGTGCCAGCAGCTCAACATACTATGGCTACACCTTC. Translating it yields CASSSTYYGYTF. Complete variable domain (other parts from reference TRBV11-2 and TRBJ1-2): EAGVAQSPRYKIIEKRQSVAFWCNPISGHATLYWYQQILGQGPKLLIQFQNNGVVDDSQLPKDRFSAERLKGVDSTLKIQPAKLEDSAVYLCASSSTYYGYTFGSGTRLTVV.

The V gene is TRBV5-1, the J gene TRBJ2-7; TRBD2 might be the D (5 bases). CDR3 size: 14 residues. The V gene's germline CDR1 is SGHRS and CDR2 YFSETQ. V dropped 0 bases and J dropped 3 bases, with 10 bases sitting between them. The CDR3 loop reads CASSLEGVHYEQYF. CDR3 coding DNA: TGCGCCAGCAGCTTGGAGGGAGTCCACTACGAGCAGTACTTC.

The chain recombines TRBV6-6 with TRBJ1-1; D call uncertain. Germline assignment: CDR1 MNHNY and CDR2 SVGAGI (reference sequence). Deletions cut 4 bases from V and 1 base from J, with 4 bases between. There are 12 residues in the CDR3. CDR3 coding DNA: TGTGCCAGCAGTTCAGGGAACACTGAAGCTTTCTTT. It is translated as CASSSGNTEAFF.

The chain links TRBV3-1 (or the pseudogene TRBV3-2) to TRBJ2-1; D gene ambiguous. The CDR3 contains 12 residues. V gave up 1 base and J gave up 5 bases, with 3 bases separating them. Germline V gene sequence: CDR1 LGHDT, CDR2 YNNKEL (reference sequence). The CDR3 is CASSQVNNEQFF. The DNA of the CDR3 is TGTGCCAGCAGCCAAGTTAACAATGAGCAGTTCTTC.

The V call is TRBV3-1 (or the pseudogene TRBV3-2), the J call TRBJ1-3; D gene uncertain. The CDR3 length is 14 residues. The germline V gene has CDR1 LGHDT and CDR2 YNNKEL (reference sequence). V was pared by 4 bases and J by 2 bases, with 9 bases between. The CDR3 DNA is TGTGCCAGCAGCCTAAAGCTGGCTGGAAACACCATATATTTT. This codes for CASSLKLAGNTIYF.

With respect to this clone: Other DNA variants within this sample encode the same CDR3. The rearrangement joins TRBV11-2 to TRBJ2-1, with TRBD2 identical over 8 bases. The germline V gene encodes CDR1 SGHAT and CDR2 FQNNGV. With 0 bases clipped from V and 3 bases from J, the junction kept 1 base outside the gene matches. The CDR3 spans 15 residues. For the CDR3, the DNA is TGTGCCAGCAGCTTAGATGCGGGGGGCTACAATGAGCAGTTCTTC. It is translated as CASSLDAGGYNEQFF.

This clone was observed a single time. This rearrangement joins TRBV19 to TRBJ1-3, with D perhaps TRBD1 (6 bases). V lost 5 bases, J lost 1 base, and 18 bases lay in between. Per germline, CDR1 LNHDA and CDR2 SQIVND (reference sequence). This CDR3 contains 17 residues. The CDR3 nucleotides are TGTGCCAGTAGTTCCGGGGCAGGGGCTTTATCTGGAAACACCATATATTTT. Its protein product is CASSSGAGALSGNTIYF.

This chain links TRBV2 with TRBJ2-5, with 7 bases identical to TRBD1. Gene TRBJ2-7 matches the end of the DNA better, so the J call may be wrong. Looked up from germline, CDR1 is SNHLY and CDR2 is FYNNEI. The CDR3 has 14 residues. CDR3 loop: CAKSPTGVLDEQYF. In DNA, the CDR3 is TGTGCCAAATCGCCCACAGGGGTACTTGACGAGCAGTACTTC.

This clone was found once. The chain has TRBV10-1 and TRBJ2-7, with 8 bases lining up with TRBD1. The V segment lost 5 bases and the J segment 6 bases; nucleotides outside the gene matches: 9. The CDR3 is 14 amino acids. The germline gives CDR1 WNHNN, CDR2 SYGVQD (reference sequence). DNA for the CDR3: TGCGCCAGCAGTACGGGACAGGTTCAGGGCGAGCAGTACTTC. Its protein is CASSTGQVQGEQYF.

The chain joins TRBV25-1 to TRBJ1-5; maybe TRBD1 (5 bases). Germline assignment: CDR1 MGHDK and CDR2 SYGVNS. The V and J ends lost 4 bases and 0 bases respectively, with 16 bases between them. There are 17 residues in the CDR3. In DNA, the CDR3 is TGTGCCAGCAGTGCACCGGGCGGGGGAAATAGCAATCAGCCCCAGCATTTT. This sequence encodes CASSAPGGGNSNQPQHF.

V usage is TRBV24-1 and J usage is TRBJ2-5, with 16 bases aligning to TRBD2. This CDR3 has 18 amino acids. Looked up from germline, CDR1 is KGHDR and CDR2 is SFDVKD. The trim removed 3 bases at V and 5 bases at J, leaving 8 bases unmatched. CDR3 bases: TGTGCCACCAGTGATCCCGGGACTAGCGGGAGGGCCGGTGAGACCCAGTACTTC. The encoded protein is CATSDPGTSGRAGETQYF.

The chain links TRBV9 to TRBJ2-7, with 7 bases fitting TRBD1. CDR3 size: 16 residues. J lost 7 bases, V lost 3 bases, and 16 bases had no gene match. The germline gives CDR1 SGDLS, CDR2 YYNGEE. The CDR3 loop is CASSGGTALRSEEQYF. The CDR3 coding sequence is TGTGCCAGCAGCGGAGGGACAGCCCTACGGAGCGAAGAGCAGTACTTC.

The rearrangement joins TRBV27 to TRBJ2-1, with D maybe TRBD1 (6 bases). The CDR3 has 13 amino acids. Trimming cost V 6 bases and J 4 bases, with 10 bases left between them. Germline V gene lookup returns CDR1 MNHEY and CDR2 SMNVEV (reference sequence). The CDR3 loop reads CASRGQMYNEQFF. The CDR3 nucleotides are TGTGCCAGCAGAGGACAGATGTACAATGAGCAGTTCTTC.

The chain recombines TRBV11-3 with TRBJ2-3; TRBD1 agrees at 8 bases. J lost 4 bases, V lost 1 base, and 1 base had no gene match. The germline CDR1 and CDR2 sequences are SGHNT and YENEEA. The CDR3 extends over 14 amino acids. The CDR3 sequence: CASSLAGGADTQYF. The CDR3 region has the DNA TGTGCCAGCAGCTTAGCAGGGGGCGCAGATACGCAGTATTTT.

The gene calls are TRBV7-2 and TRBJ2-4, with D maybe TRBD1 (6 bases). Germline V gives CDR1 SGHTA, CDR2 FQGNSA. The CDR3 runs 13 residues. Between the trimmed V and J ends, which lost 5 bases and 3 bases, there was a span of 8 bases. CDR3 nucleotides: TGTGCCAGCAGCCAGACAGGCAAAAACATTCAGTACTTC. Protein product: CASSQTGKNIQYF.

The V and J genes are TRBV5-1 and TRBJ2-5, with D hard to call. Per the germline V gene, CDR1 is SGHRS and CDR2 is YFSETQ. Between the trimmed V and J ends, which lost 8 bases and 5 bases, there was a span of 16 bases. The CDR3 length is 13 residues. This CDR3 is CASRQISHETQYF. DNA of the CDR3: TGCGCCAGTCGTCAGATATCCCACGAGACCCAGTACTTC.

This clone was counted once. The chain has TRBV6-5 and TRBJ1-2, with D maybe TRBD1 (6 bases). The CDR3 sequence is 13 residues long. Trimming removed 3 bases from V and 3 bases from J, with 8 bases in between. Germline assignment: CDR1 MNHEY and CDR2 SVGAGI. CDR3 DNA sequence: TGTGCCAGCAGTTATCAGGGGCACTATGGCTACACCTTC. Translated, it gives CASSYQGHYGYTF.

The chain joins TRBV5-1 to TRBJ2-3, with 7 bases that match TRBD1. Trimming cost V 3 bases and J 2 bases; bases outside gene matches: 3. The CDR3 extends over 14 amino acids. CDR1 and CDR2 (germline): SGHRS, YFSETQ. The CDR3 bases are TGCGCCAGCAGCTGGGGGACAGACACAGATACGCAGTATTTT. Translation: CASSWGTDTDTQYF.